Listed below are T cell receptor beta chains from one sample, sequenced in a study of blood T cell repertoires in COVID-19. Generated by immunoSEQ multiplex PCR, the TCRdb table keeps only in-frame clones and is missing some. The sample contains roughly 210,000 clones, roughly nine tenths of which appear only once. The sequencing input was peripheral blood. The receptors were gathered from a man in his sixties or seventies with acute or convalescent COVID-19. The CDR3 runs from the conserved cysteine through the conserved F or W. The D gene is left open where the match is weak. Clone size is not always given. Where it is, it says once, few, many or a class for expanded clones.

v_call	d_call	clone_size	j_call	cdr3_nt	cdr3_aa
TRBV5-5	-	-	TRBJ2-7	TGTGCCAGCAGCTTGACTGCCTACGAGCAGTACTTC	CASSLTAYEQYF
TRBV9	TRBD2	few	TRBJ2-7	TGTGCCAGCAGCCCTATGGGAGGGCCCCACGAGCAGTACTTC	CASSPMGGPHEQYF
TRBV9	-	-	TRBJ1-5	TGTGCCAGCAGCGCCCTGGGGGGGCCCCAGCATTTT	CASSALGGPQHF
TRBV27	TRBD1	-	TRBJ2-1	TGTGCCAGCAGGCCGAGACAGGGATCGCATGAGCAGTTCTTC	CASRPRQGSHEQFF
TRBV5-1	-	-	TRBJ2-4	TGCGCCAGCAGCTTGGCAGGGGCGGGCAAAAACATTCAGTACTTC	CASSLAGAGKNIQYF
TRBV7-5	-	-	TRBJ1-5	TGTGTCAGAAGCTTACTGTTTGGGTTCTCAGGACAGGGTTACTGGAAGCCCCAGCATTTT	CVRSLLFGFSGQGYWKPQHF
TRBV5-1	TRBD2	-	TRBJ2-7	TGCGCCAGCAGCATAGCGGGAGGTATGTCCTACGAGCAGTACTTC	CASSIAGGMSYEQYF
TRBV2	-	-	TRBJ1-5	TGTGCCAGCGGGCCTAGGGGCGCGGATGGCAATCAGCCCCAGCATTTT	CASGPRGADGNQPQHF
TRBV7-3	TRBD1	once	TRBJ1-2	TGTGCCAGCAGCCTTTCTGGACAGGGCCACTATGGCTACACCTTC	CASSLSGQGHYGYTF
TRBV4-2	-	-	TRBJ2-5	TGTGCCAGCAGCCAAGACCGACAGGTGCAAGAGACCCAGTACTTC	CASSQDRQVQETQYF
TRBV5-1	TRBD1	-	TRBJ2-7	TGCGCCAGCAGCTTAGCGATAACCGGGACAGGGTCGTACGAGCAGTACTTC	CASSLAITGTGSYEQYF
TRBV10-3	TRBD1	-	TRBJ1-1	TGTGCCATCAGTCCCGACAGGGGGAACACTGAAGCTTTCTTT	CAISPDRGNTEAFF
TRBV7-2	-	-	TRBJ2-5	TGTGCCAGCAGCTTACTGCGGGAGACCCAGTACTTC	CASSLLRETQYF
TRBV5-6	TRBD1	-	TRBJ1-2	TGTGCCAGCAGCTTGGGCGGGGACAGGGTAATCTATGGCTACACCTTC	CASSLGGDRVIYGYTF
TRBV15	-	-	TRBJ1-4	TGTGCCACCAGCAGAGATTCCATCTCAGGTGCAACTAATGAAAAACTGTTTTTT	CATSRDSISGATNEKLFF
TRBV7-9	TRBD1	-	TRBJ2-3	TGTGCCAGCAGCCCGACAGGGGTCGGGGCAGATACGCAGTATTTT	CASSPTGVGADTQYF
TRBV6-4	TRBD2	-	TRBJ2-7	TGTGCCAGCAGTGAGCGGGACTATTCCTACGAGCAGTACTTC	CASSERDYSYEQYF
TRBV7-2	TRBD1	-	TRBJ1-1	TGTGCCAGCAGCTTCGGGACAGAGTCCACTGAAGCTTTCTTT	CASSFGTESTEAFF
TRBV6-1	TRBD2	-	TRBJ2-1	TGTGCCAGCAGTGAAATAGACCGACGGATGACTAGCGGGAGAGGTGAGCAGTTCTTC	CASSEIDRRMTSGRGEQFF
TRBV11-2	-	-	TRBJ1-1	TGTGCCAGCAGCTCAATGGCGGGACGAAGGGTCACTGAAGCTTTCTTT	CASSSMAGRRVTEAFF
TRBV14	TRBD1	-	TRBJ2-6	TGTGCCAGCAGCCCAACAGGGGTTGGGGCCAACGTCCTGACTTTC	CASSPTGVGANVLTF
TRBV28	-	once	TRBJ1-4	TGTGCCAGCAGTCCGAATACAGGGACCGGGGAAAAACTGTTTTTT	CASSPNTGTGEKLFF
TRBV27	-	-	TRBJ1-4	TGTGCCAGCAGTTTCTCAACTAATGAAAAACTGTTTTTT	CASSFSTNEKLFF
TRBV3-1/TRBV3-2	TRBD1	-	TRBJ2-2	TGTGCCAGCAGACAAGGACAGGGCGGCACCGGGGAGCTGTTTTTT	CASRQGQGGTGELFF
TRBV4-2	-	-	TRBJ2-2	TGTGCCAGCAGCCCAAGGACAGTTGACACCGGGGAGCTGTTTTTT	CASSPRTVDTGELFF
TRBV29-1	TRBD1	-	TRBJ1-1	TGCAGCGTGGAGGGACAGCTCATGAACACTGAAGCTTTCTTT	CSVEGQLMNTEAFF
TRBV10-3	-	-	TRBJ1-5	TGTGCCATCAGAGATGGTGGAGCTAGCAATCAGCCCCAGCATTTT	CAIRDGGASNQPQHF
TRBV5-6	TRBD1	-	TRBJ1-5	TGTGCCAGCAGCTTAGCCGGGACAGGGGGATATCAGCCCCAGCATTTT	CASSLAGTGGYQPQHF
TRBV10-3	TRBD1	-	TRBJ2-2	TGTGCCATCAATCCAGATCCCGGGACAGGGGCGAACACCGGGGAGCTGTTTTTT	CAINPDPGTGANTGELFF
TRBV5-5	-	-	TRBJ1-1	TGTGCCAGCAGCCTCATTCAGGGTTACACTGAAGCTTTCTTT	CASSLIQGYTEAFF
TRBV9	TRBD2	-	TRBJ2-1	TGTGCCAGCAGCGTGACTAGCGGGAGAGGGATTGAGCAGTTCTTC	CASSVTSGRGIEQFF
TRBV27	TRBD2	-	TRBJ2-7	TGTGCCAGCAGTTTTGGAGCGTCGGGGGGCGAGCAGTACTTC	CASSFGASGGEQYF
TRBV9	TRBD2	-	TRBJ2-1	TGTGCCAGCAGCCGCCGGACTAGCGAGACCTACAATGAGCAGTTCTTC	CASSRRTSETYNEQFF
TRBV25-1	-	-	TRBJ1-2	TGTGCCAGCAGTGAAGGGGGGGACTATGGCTACACCTTC	CASSEGGDYGYTF
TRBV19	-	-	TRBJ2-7	TGTGCCAGTGGTCCCCAGGGGTTTGCCTACGAGCAGTACTTC	CASGPQGFAYEQYF
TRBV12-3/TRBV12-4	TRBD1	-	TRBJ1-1	TGTGCCAGCAGCCTCGACAGGGGACTTGAAGCTTTCTTT	CASSLDRGLEAFF
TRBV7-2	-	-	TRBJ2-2	TGTGCCAGCAGCTTATCCGGGTATGACACCGGGGAGCTGTTTTTT	CASSLSGYDTGELFF
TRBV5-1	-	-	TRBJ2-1	TGCGCCAGCAGCCCGGGGAATTTCTACAATGAGCAGTTCTTC	CASSPGNFYNEQFF
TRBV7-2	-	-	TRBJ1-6	TGTGCCAGCAGCCCGGGCGGGGGGGCGAATTCACCCCTCCACTTT	CASSPGGGANSPLHF
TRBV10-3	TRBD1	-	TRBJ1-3	TGTGCCATCAGGGAGGCAGGGGGAGCTGGAAACACCATATATTTT	CAIREAGGAGNTIYF
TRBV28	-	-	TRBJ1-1	TGTGCCAGCAGTTTTACGGCAGGGAAGAACACTGAAGCTTTCTTT	CASSFTAGKNTEAFF
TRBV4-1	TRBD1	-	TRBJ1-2	TGCGCCAGCAGTCGACAGGGGGCGGGCTATGGCTACACCTTC	CASSRQGAGYGYTF
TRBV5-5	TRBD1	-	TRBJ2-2	TGTGCCAGCAGCCGAACAGGGGGGATCACCGGGGAGCTGTTTTTT	CASSRTGGITGELFF
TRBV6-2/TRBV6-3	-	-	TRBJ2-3	TGTGCCAGCAGTTACTCGAAGGGGGTAACAGATACGCAGTATTTT	CASSYSKGVTDTQYF
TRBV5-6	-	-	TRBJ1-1	TGTGCCAGCAGGTCAGCCGGGACATACGAAGCTTTCTTT	CASRSAGTYEAFF
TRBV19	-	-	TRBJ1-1	TGTGCCAGTAGTATGGGCGGGAAGAACACTGAAGCTTTCTTT	CASSMGGKNTEAFF
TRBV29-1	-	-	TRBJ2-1	TGCAGCGTTGGGTCTGACAGGATCTCCTACAATGAGCAGTTCTTC	CSVGSDRISYNEQFF
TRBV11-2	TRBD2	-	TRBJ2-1	TGTGCCAGCAGCTCCATTACTAGCGGGAGAAGGGGTGAGCAGTTCTTC	CASSSITSGRRGEQFF
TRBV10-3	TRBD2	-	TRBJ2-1	TGTGCCATCCCTCCTTCGGCTAGCGGGAGTTACAATGAGCAGTTCTTC	CAIPPSASGSYNEQFF
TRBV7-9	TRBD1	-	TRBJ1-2	TGTGCCAGCAGCACAGGGGCCAACTATGGCTACACCTTC	CASSTGANYGYTF
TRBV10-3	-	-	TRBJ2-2	TGTGCCATCAGTGATAGGACAGAGAACACCGGGGAGCTGTTTTTT	CAISDRTENTGELFF
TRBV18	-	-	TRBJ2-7	TGTGCCAGCTCACCACCGGGCAGGGCGAGCCCCCACGAGCAGTACTTC	CASSPPGRASPHEQYF
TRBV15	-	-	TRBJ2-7	TGTGCCACCAGCAGAGAGGGGGGCTCCTACGAGCAGTACTTC	CATSREGGSYEQYF
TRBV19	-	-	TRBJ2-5	TGTGCCAGTAGTTCACAGGGAAAAGAGACCCAGTACTTC	CASSSQGKETQYF